A selection of T cell receptor beta chains follows, all from one sample in a study of shared clonotypes between healthy human individuals. Only in-frame clones appear in the TCRdb table, and some are missing; sequencing was by immunoSEQ multiplex PCR. Altogether about 710,000 clones are present, over 60% being singletons, with the ten largest covering approximately 1.7%. The sequenced material came from memory CD4+ T cells sorted from blood. The receptor set was obtained from a woman under 40 in good health. The CDR3 runs from the conserved cysteine through the conserved F or W. The D gene is left open where the match is weak. Not every row has a clone size; where given, it reads once, few, many or a size class.

CDR3aa: CASRTGYEKLFF
CDR3nt: TGTGCCAGCAGAACAGGGTATGAAAAACTGTTTTTT
v_gene: TRBV6-5
abundance: NA
j_gene: TRBJ1-4
d_gene: NA

CDR3aa: CASSQGTGGANEQYF
CDR3nt: TGCGCCAGCAGCCAAGGGACAGGGGGCGCAAACGAGCAGTACTTC
v_gene: TRBV5-1
abundance: NA
j_gene: TRBJ2-7
d_gene: TRBD1

CDR3aa: CAWSVRTGGVRGYTF
CDR3nt: TGTGCCTGGAGTGTTAGGACAGGGGGCGTGAGAGGCTACACCTTC
v_gene: TRBV30
abundance: NA
j_gene: TRBJ1-2
d_gene: TRBD1

CDR3aa: CASSLYPSGPYNEQFF
CDR3nt: TGTGCCAGCAGCTTATATCCTAGCGGCCCCTACAATGAGCAGTTCTTC
v_gene: TRBV7-2
abundance: NA
j_gene: TRBJ2-1
d_gene: TRBD2

CDR3aa: CASSTGTGGGETQYF
CDR3nt: TGTGCCAGCAGTACCGGGACAGGGGGAGGAGAGACCCAGTACTTC
v_gene: TRBV6-6
abundance: NA
j_gene: TRBJ2-5
d_gene: TRBD1

CDR3aa: CASSHPGLAGVGNEQFF
CDR3nt: TGTGCCAGCAGCCACCCGGGACTAGCGGGAGTTGGCAATGAGCAGTTCTTC
v_gene: TRBV14
abundance: NA
j_gene: TRBJ2-1
d_gene: TRBD2

CDR3aa: CASSFGRAEETQYF
CDR3nt: TGCGCCAGCAGCTTCGGCAGGGCCGAAGAGACCCAGTACTTC
v_gene: TRBV5-1
abundance: once
j_gene: TRBJ2-5
d_gene: NA

CDR3aa: CSVEGENTGELFF
CDR3nt: TGCAGCGTTGAAGGGGAGAACACCGGGGAGCTGTTTTTT
v_gene: TRBV29-1
abundance: NA
j_gene: TRBJ2-2
d_gene: NA

CDR3aa: CASSETSENYGYTF
CDR3nt: TGTGCCAGCAGTGAAACCTCCGAGAACTATGGCTACACCTTC
v_gene: TRBV6-1
abundance: NA
j_gene: TRBJ1-2
d_gene: NA

CDR3aa: CASSYTGTPQHF
CDR3nt: TGTGCCAGCAGTTATACAGGGACTCCCCAGCATTTT
v_gene: TRBV28
abundance: NA
j_gene: TRBJ1-5
d_gene: NA

CDR3aa: CASSQQDRSLSYF
CDR3nt: TGTGCCAGCAGCCAACAGGACAGGAGCTTGAGTTACTTC
v_gene: TRBV14
abundance: NA
j_gene: TRBJ2-7
d_gene: TRBD1

CDR3aa: CASSQGGSGTGELFF
CDR3nt: TGTGCCAGCAGCCAAGGGGGGAGTGGGACCGGGGAGCTGTTTTTT
v_gene: TRBV4-2
abundance: NA
j_gene: TRBJ2-2
d_gene: NA

CDR3aa: CASSSVLGSGEQYF
CDR3nt: TGTGCCAGCAGCTCCGTACTAGGGTCGGGCGAGCAGTACTTC
v_gene: TRBV5-4
abundance: NA
j_gene: TRBJ2-7
d_gene: NA

CDR3aa: CASRTAGDRYEQYF
CDR3nt: TGTGCCAGCAGGACCGCAGGGGATCGCTACGAGCAGTACTTC
v_gene: TRBV28
abundance: few
j_gene: TRBJ2-7
d_gene: NA

CDR3aa: CASATSATYEQYF
CDR3nt: TGTGCCAGTGCGACTAGCGCCACCTACGAGCAGTACTTC
v_gene: TRBV19
abundance: NA
j_gene: TRBJ2-7
d_gene: TRBD2

CDR3aa: CAISAGLAGGPRTGELFF
CDR3nt: TGTGCCATCAGTGCGGGACTAGCGGGAGGGCCTCGCACCGGGGAGCTGTTTTTT
v_gene: TRBV6-1
abundance: NA
j_gene: TRBJ2-2
d_gene: TRBD2

CDR3aa: CAWSLQTGELFF
CDR3nt: TGTGCCTGGAGTTTACAAACCGGGGAGCTGTTTTTT
v_gene: TRBV30
abundance: NA
j_gene: TRBJ2-2
d_gene: NA

CDR3aa: CASSSPGTGMDEQFF
CDR3nt: TGTGCCAGCAGCTCCCCCGGGACAGGGATGGATGAGCAGTTCTTC
v_gene: TRBV13
abundance: NA
j_gene: TRBJ2-1
d_gene: TRBD1

CDR3aa: CASSLGGVEAFF
CDR3nt: TGCGCCAGCAGCTTGGGTGGGGTTGAGGCTTTCTTT
v_gene: TRBV5-1
abundance: NA
j_gene: TRBJ1-1
d_gene: NA

CDR3aa: CASSLRDSSGANVLTF
CDR3nt: TGTGCCAGCAGCCTAAGGGACAGCTCTGGGGCCAACGTCCTGACTTTC
v_gene: TRBV9
abundance: NA
j_gene: TRBJ2-6
d_gene: TRBD1

CDR3aa: CASSVRGTTDTQYF
CDR3nt: TGTGCCAGCAGCGTACGAGGGACCACAGATACGCAGTATTTT
v_gene: TRBV9
abundance: NA
j_gene: TRBJ2-3
d_gene: NA

CDR3aa: CASSQDGTRGLNQPQHF
CDR3nt: TGTGCCAGCAGCCAAGACGGAACGAGGGGCCTCAATCAGCCCCAGCATTTT
v_gene: TRBV4-2
abundance: NA
j_gene: TRBJ1-5
d_gene: NA

CDR3aa: CASSKLRQGGRSFFTDTQYF
CDR3nt: TGTGCCAGCAGCAAACTACGGCAGGGTGGTAGAAGTTTTTTCACAGATACGCAGTATTTT
v_gene: TRBV21-1
abundance: few
j_gene: TRBJ2-3
d_gene: NA

CDR3aa: CASSLGGLAGLGEQFF
CDR3nt: TGTGCCAGCAGCTTAGGGGGCTTAGCGGGACTGGGTGAGCAGTTCTTC
v_gene: TRBV7-2
abundance: NA
j_gene: TRBJ2-1
d_gene: TRBD2

CDR3aa: CASSPADGLIQYF
CDR3nt: TGTGCCAGCTCACCCGCGGACGGATTGATTCAGTACTTC
v_gene: TRBV18
abundance: NA
j_gene: TRBJ2-4
d_gene: NA

CDR3aa: CASRTPAGAAGNTIYF
CDR3nt: TGTGCCAGCAGAACACCGGCGGGGGCGGCGGGAAACACCATATATTTT
v_gene: TRBV2
abundance: NA
j_gene: TRBJ1-3
d_gene: NA

CDR3aa: CASSYPDREGDTQYF
CDR3nt: TGTGCCAGCAGTTACCCCGACAGGGAAGGAGATACGCAGTATTTT
v_gene: TRBV6-5
abundance: NA
j_gene: TRBJ2-3
d_gene: TRBD1

CDR3aa: CASSMDSSGNTIYF
CDR3nt: TGCGCCAGCAGCATGGACAGCTCTGGAAACACCATATATTTT
v_gene: TRBV5-1
abundance: NA
j_gene: TRBJ1-3
d_gene: NA

CDR3aa: CASSSSRGSSYNEQFF
CDR3nt: TGTGCCAGCAGTTCGTCCAGGGGGAGTTCCTACAATGAGCAGTTCTTC
v_gene: TRBV6-5
abundance: NA
j_gene: TRBJ2-1
d_gene: TRBD1

CDR3aa: CASSSKSGGRATGELFF
CDR3nt: TGTGCCAGCAGCTCAAAGAGCGGAGGTCGGGCCACCGGGGAGCTGTTTTTT
v_gene: TRBV7-9
abundance: NA
j_gene: TRBJ2-2
d_gene: NA

CDR3aa: CATSRGYGYTF
CDR3nt: TGTGCCACCAGCAGGGGCTATGGCTACACCTTC
v_gene: TRBV15
abundance: NA
j_gene: TRBJ1-2
d_gene: NA

CDR3aa: CAIRAGQGMETQYF
CDR3nt: TGTGCCATCAGGGCCGGACAGGGTATGGAGACCCAGTACTTC
v_gene: TRBV10-3
abundance: few
j_gene: TRBJ2-5
d_gene: TRBD1

CDR3aa: CASSTGHRVMNTEAFF
CDR3nt: TGCGCCAGCAGCACGGGACACCGCGTTATGAACACTGAAGCTTTCTTT
v_gene: TRBV5-1
abundance: NA
j_gene: TRBJ1-1
d_gene: NA

CDR3aa: CASSDADRGESTEAFF
CDR3nt: TGTGCCAGCAGTGATGCGGACAGGGGAGAATCCACTGAAGCTTTCTTT
v_gene: TRBV25-1
abundance: NA
j_gene: TRBJ1-1
d_gene: TRBD1

CDR3aa: CASSSQPGPNEKLFF
CDR3nt: TGTGCCAGCAGCTCACAACCCGGGCCTAATGAAAAACTGTTTTTT
v_gene: TRBV5-6
abundance: few
j_gene: TRBJ1-4
d_gene: NA

CDR3aa: CASSEDLRTGLYGYTF
CDR3nt: TGTGCCAGCAGCGAGGACCTTCGGACAGGTCTCTATGGCTACACCTTC
v_gene: TRBV9
abundance: NA
j_gene: TRBJ1-2
d_gene: TRBD1

CDR3aa: CASSVGRKNIQYF
CDR3nt: TGTGCCAGCAGTGTTGGTAGGAAAAACATTCAGTACTTC
v_gene: TRBV6-1
abundance: NA
j_gene: TRBJ2-4
d_gene: NA

CDR3aa: CASSFGQLGYTF
CDR3nt: TGTGCCAGCAGTTTTGGGCAGCTTGGCTACACCTTC
v_gene: TRBV28
abundance: NA
j_gene: TRBJ1-2
d_gene: NA

CDR3aa: CASSELGYSYEQYF
CDR3nt: TGTGCCAGCAGTGAATTGGGGTATTCCTACGAGCAGTACTTC
v_gene: TRBV6-1
abundance: NA
j_gene: TRBJ2-7
d_gene: NA

CDR3aa: CASSFFAGPQETQYF
CDR3nt: TGTGCCAGCAGCTTCTTTGCGGGGCCACAAGAGACCCAGTACTTC
v_gene: TRBV7-2
abundance: NA
j_gene: TRBJ2-5
d_gene: NA

CDR3aa: CTSSQVGQLELNYGYTF
CDR3nt: TGCACCAGCAGCCAAGTGGGACAGCTTGAACTTAACTATGGCTACACCTTC
v_gene: TRBV1
abundance: NA
j_gene: TRBJ1-2
d_gene: NA

CDR3aa: CASSITFNSYNEQFF
CDR3nt: TGTGCCAGTAGTATTACTTTCAACTCCTACAATGAGCAGTTCTTC
v_gene: TRBV19
abundance: NA
j_gene: TRBJ2-1
d_gene: NA

CDR3aa: CASSLPGGYEQYF
CDR3nt: TGTGCCAGCAGTCTGCCGGGTGGATACGAGCAGTACTTC
v_gene: TRBV6-5
abundance: NA
j_gene: TRBJ2-7
d_gene: NA

CDR3aa: CASSLAGRRQETQYF
CDR3nt: TGCGCCAGCAGCTTGGCGGGTAGGCGGCAAGAGACCCAGTACTTC
v_gene: TRBV5-1
abundance: once
j_gene: TRBJ2-5
d_gene: NA

CDR3aa: CASSSIASANTEAFF
CDR3nt: TGTGCCAGCAGCTCCATTGCATCGGCGAACACTGAAGCTTTCTTT
v_gene: TRBV7-6
abundance: few
j_gene: TRBJ1-1
d_gene: NA

CDR3aa: CASSQSWLRSYNEQFF
CDR3nt: TGCGCCAGCAGTCAATCGTGGTTGCGCTCCTACAATGAGCAGTTCTTC
v_gene: TRBV23-1
abundance: NA
j_gene: TRBJ2-1
d_gene: NA

CDR3aa: CASSLVSAGGRDGELFF
CDR3nt: TGCGCCAGCAGCTTGGTCTCCGCGGGAGGTCGCGACGGGGAGCTGTTTTTT
v_gene: TRBV5-1
abundance: NA
j_gene: TRBJ2-2
d_gene: TRBD2

CDR3aa: CASSFGGRETGELFF
CDR3nt: TGTGCCAGCAGTTTCGGGGGGAGGGAAACCGGGGAGCTGTTTTTT
v_gene: TRBV28
abundance: NA
j_gene: TRBJ2-2
d_gene: TRBD2

CDR3aa: CASSRSSSGSFNEQYF
CDR3nt: TGCGCCAGCAGCCGGTCCTCCAGCGGGAGTTTCAACGAGCAGTACTTC
v_gene: TRBV4-1
abundance: NA
j_gene: TRBJ2-7
d_gene: TRBD2

CDR3aa: CASSQESQRGTEAFF
CDR3nt: TGTGCCAGCAGCCAAGAATCCCAGCGGGGCACTGAAGCTTTCTTT
v_gene: TRBV4-2
abundance: NA
j_gene: TRBJ1-1
d_gene: NA

CDR3aa: CASSLFRGGDQPQHF
CDR3nt: TGTGCCAGCAGTTTATTTCGGGGAGGCGATCAGCCCCAGCATTTT
v_gene: TRBV28
abundance: NA
j_gene: TRBJ1-5
d_gene: NA

CDR3aa: CASGGGGAYNEQFF
CDR3nt: TGTGCCAGCGGCGGAGGAGGAGCCTACAATGAGCAGTTCTTC
v_gene: TRBV27
abundance: NA
j_gene: TRBJ2-1
d_gene: NA

CDR3aa: CASSLALNRPNTEAFF
CDR3nt: TGTGCCAGCAGCTTAGCGCTTAACAGACCGAACACTGAAGCTTTCTTT
v_gene: TRBV7-2
abundance: NA
j_gene: TRBJ1-1
d_gene: NA

CDR3aa: CASSQELGGNNYGYTF
CDR3nt: TGCGCCAGCAGCCAAGAACTTGGAGGGAATAACTATGGCTACACCTTC
v_gene: TRBV4-1
abundance: once
j_gene: TRBJ1-2
d_gene: NA

CDR3aa: CASSLAGGFTDTQYF
CDR3nt: TGTGCCAGCTCACTAGCGGGGGGCTTCACAGATACGCAGTATTTT
v_gene: TRBV18
abundance: NA
j_gene: TRBJ2-3
d_gene: TRBD2

CDR3aa: CASSSPGGPGYEQYF
CDR3nt: TGTGCCAGCAGCTCCCCGGGAGGGCCGGGGTACGAGCAGTACTTC
v_gene: TRBV28
abundance: NA
j_gene: TRBJ2-7
d_gene: TRBD2

CDR3aa: CSVVTGLGNIQYF
CDR3nt: TGCAGCGTTGTGACGGGACTAGGGAACATTCAGTACTTC
v_gene: TRBV29-1
abundance: NA
j_gene: TRBJ2-4
d_gene: TRBD2

CDR3aa: CAVRRDSSYEQYF
CDR3nt: TGCGCGGTCAGGCGGGATAGCTCCTACGAGCAGTACTTC
v_gene: TRBV10-2
abundance: NA
j_gene: TRBJ2-7
d_gene: NA

CDR3aa: CAISRTDDGYTF
CDR3nt: TGTGCCATCAGCCGGACAGACGATGGCTACACCTTC
v_gene: TRBV10-3
abundance: once
j_gene: TRBJ1-2
d_gene: NA